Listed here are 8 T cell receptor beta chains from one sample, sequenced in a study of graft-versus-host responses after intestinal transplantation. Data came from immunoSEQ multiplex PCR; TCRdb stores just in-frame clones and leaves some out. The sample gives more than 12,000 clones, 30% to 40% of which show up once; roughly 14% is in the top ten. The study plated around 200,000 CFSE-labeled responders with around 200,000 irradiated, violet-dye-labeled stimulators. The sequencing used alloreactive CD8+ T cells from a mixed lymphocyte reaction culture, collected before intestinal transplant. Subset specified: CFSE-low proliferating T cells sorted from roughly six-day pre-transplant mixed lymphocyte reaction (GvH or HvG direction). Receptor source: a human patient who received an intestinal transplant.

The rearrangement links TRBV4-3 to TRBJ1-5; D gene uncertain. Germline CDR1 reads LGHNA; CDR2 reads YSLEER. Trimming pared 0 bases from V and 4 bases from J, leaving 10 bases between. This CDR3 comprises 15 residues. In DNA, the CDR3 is TGCGCCAGCAGCCAAGATGTTGCGGGTAATCAGCCCCAGCATTTT. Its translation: CASSQDVAGNQPQHF.

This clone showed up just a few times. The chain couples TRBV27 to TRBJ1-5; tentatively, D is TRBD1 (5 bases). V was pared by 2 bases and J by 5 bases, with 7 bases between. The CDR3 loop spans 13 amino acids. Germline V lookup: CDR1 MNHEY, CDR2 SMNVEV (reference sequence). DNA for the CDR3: TGTGCCAGCAGTTTAGGGGCCTATCAGCCCCAGCATTTT. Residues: CASSLGAYQPQHF.

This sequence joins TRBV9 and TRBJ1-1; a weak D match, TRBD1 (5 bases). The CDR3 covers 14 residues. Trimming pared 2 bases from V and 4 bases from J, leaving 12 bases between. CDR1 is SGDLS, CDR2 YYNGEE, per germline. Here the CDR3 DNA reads TGTGCCAGCAGCGTTACAGGTCTGAGCACTGAAGCTTTCTTT. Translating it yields CASSVTGLSTEAFF.

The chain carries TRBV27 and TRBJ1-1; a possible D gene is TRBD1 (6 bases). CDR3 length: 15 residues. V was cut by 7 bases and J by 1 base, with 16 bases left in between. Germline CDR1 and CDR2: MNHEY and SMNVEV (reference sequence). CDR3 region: CASKLQGTGNTEAFF. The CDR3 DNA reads TGTGCCAGCAAACTACAGGGTACGGGGAACACTGAAGCTTTCTTT.

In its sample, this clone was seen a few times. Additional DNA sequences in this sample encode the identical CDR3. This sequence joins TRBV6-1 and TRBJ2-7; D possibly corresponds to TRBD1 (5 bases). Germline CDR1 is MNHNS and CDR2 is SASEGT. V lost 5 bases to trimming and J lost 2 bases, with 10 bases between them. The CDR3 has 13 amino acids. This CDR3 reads CASSPRQPYEQYF. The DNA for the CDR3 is TGTGCCAGCAGTCCACGACAGCCCTACGAGCAGTACTTC.

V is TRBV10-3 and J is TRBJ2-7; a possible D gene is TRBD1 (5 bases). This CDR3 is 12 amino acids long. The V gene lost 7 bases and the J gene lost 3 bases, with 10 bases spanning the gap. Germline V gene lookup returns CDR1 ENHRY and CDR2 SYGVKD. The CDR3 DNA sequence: TGTGCCATCAATAAGGGGATCTACGAGCAGTACTTC. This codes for CAINKGIYEQYF.

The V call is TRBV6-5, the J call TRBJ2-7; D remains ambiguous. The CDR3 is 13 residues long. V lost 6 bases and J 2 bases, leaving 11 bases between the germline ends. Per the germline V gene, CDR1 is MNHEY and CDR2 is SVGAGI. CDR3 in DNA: TGTGCCAGCAGCCCCAGACAAGCCTACGAGCAGTACTTC. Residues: CASSPRQAYEQYF.

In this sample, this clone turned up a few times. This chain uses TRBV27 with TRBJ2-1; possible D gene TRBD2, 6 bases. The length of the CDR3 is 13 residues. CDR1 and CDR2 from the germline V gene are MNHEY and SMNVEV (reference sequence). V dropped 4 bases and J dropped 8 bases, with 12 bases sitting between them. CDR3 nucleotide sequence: TGTGCCAGCAGTTCCACTAGCACCGATGAGCAGTTCTTC. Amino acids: CASSSTSTDEQFF.